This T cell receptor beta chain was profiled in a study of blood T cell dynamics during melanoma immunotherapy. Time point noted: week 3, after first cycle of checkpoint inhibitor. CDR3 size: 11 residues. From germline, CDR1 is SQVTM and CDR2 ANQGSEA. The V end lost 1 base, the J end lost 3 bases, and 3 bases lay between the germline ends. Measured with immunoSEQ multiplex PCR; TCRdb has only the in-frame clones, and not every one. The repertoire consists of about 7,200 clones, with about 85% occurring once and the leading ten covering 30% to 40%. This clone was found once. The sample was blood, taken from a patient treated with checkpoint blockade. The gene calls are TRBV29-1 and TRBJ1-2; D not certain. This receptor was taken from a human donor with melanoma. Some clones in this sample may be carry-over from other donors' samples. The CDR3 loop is CSVEGYYGYTF. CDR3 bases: TGCAGCGTTGAAGGGTACTATGGCTACACCTTC.